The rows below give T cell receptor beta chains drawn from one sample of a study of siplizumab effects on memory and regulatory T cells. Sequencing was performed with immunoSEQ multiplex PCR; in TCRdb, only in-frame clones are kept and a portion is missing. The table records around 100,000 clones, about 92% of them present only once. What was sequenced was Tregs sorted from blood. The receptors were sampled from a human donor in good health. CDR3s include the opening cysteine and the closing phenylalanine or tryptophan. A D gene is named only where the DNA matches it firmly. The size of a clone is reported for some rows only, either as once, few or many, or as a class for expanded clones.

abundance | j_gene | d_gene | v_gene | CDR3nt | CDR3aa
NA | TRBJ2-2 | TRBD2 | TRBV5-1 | TGCGCCAGCAGCTTGGTGCTAGCGGCTTCGAACACCGGGGAGCTGTTTTTT | CASSLVLAASNTGELFF
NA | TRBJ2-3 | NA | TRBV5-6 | TGTGCCAGCAGCCTTCGTTCAGATACGCAGTATTTT | CASSLRSDTQYF
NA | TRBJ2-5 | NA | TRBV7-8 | TGTGCCAGCAGCTCCGCCGGGGGGACCCAGTACTTC | CASSSAGGTQYF
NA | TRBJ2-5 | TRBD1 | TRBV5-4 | TGTGCCAGCAGCACTGGGACAGAACAAGAGACCCAGTACTTC | CASSTGTEQETQYF
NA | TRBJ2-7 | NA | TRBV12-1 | TGTGCCAGCTCCGGGGGGTCCTACGAGCAGTACTTC | CASSGGSYEQYF
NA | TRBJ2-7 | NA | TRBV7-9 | TGTGCCAGCAGCTTTAGTTTAAACCACGAGCAGTACTTC | CASSFSLNHEQYF
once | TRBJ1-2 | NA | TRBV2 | TGTGCCAGCAGTCGGGACACACGAACTAACTATGGCTACACCTTC | CASSRDTRTNYGYTF
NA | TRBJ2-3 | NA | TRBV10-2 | TGCGCCAGCATTTGGGGTAGCGGCCACACAGATACGCAGTATTTT | CASIWGSGHTDTQYF
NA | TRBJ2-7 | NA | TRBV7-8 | TGTGCCAGCAGCTTAGCGAGGGCAGGGCGATACTACGAGCAGTACTTC | CASSLARAGRYYEQYF
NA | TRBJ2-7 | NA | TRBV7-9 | TGTGCCAGCAGCTCCCCCCATGGACGGCAGTACTTC | CASSSPHGRQYF
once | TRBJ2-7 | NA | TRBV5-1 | TGCGCCAGCAGCTTGGCGGGAAGAGGGACCTACGAGCAGTACTTC | CASSLAGRGTYEQYF
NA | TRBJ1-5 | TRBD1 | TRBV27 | TGTGCCAGCAGCCCTAGGGGGCATAGCAATCAGCCCCAGCATTTT | CASSPRGHSNQPQHF
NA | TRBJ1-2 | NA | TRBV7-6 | TGTGCCAGCAGCTTATCTTATGAGGGGGAAGGCTACACCTTC | CASSLSYEGEGYTF
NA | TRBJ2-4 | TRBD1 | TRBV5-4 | TGTGCCAGCAGCCGGGACAGGGGGGGGACTCAGTACTTC | CASSRDRGGTQYF
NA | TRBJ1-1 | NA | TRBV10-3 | TGTGCCATCAGTGAGTCTATTTACCTTGAAGCTTTCTTT | CAISESIYLEAFF
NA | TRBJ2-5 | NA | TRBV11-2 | TGTGCCAGCAGCTACCGGGTTGCCCCCGTGGAGACCCAGTACTTC | CASSYRVAPVETQYF
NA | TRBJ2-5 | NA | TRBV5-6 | TGTGCCAGCAGCTTGGCGAACGGCCCGGCCCAGTACTTC | CASSLANGPAQYF
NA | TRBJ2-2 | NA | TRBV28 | TGTGCCAGCAGTTTTGGCCCACCGAACACCGGGGAGCTGTTTTTT | CASSFGPPNTGELFF
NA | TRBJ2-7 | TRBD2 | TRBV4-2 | TGTGCCAGCAGCCAAGATTTCGGTAGCGGGATCGATGACGAGCAGTACTTC | CASSQDFGSGIDDEQYF
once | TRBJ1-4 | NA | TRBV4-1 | TGCGCCAGCAGCCAAGACCCCGGGGAGGCTCGGGTTAATGAAAAACTGTTTTTT | CASSQDPGEARVNEKLFF
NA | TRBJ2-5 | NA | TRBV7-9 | TGTGCCAGCAGCCCGTCAGCCCCGGCCCAGGGGGAGACCCAGTACTTC | CASSPSAPAQGETQYF
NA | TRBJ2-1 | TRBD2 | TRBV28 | TGTGCCAGCAGTTTATGGGCGGGAGGCTCCTACAATGAGCAGTTCTTC | CASSLWAGGSYNEQFF
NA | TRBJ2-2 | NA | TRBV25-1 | TGTGCCAGCAGTGAATCAGACAGATACACCGGGGAGCTGTTTTTT | CASSESDRYTGELFF
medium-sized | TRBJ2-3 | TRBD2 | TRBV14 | TGTGCCAGCAGCCAGGCAAGCGGGAGAACAGATACGCAGTATTTT | CASSQASGRTDTQYF
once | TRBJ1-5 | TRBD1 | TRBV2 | TGTGCCAGCACCCGGCGGACAGGGGGCAATCAGCCCCAGCATTTT | CASTRRTGGNQPQHF
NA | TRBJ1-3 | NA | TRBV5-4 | TGTGCCAGCAGCTTGGTAGCAGGGGCTGGAAACACCATATATTTT | CASSLVAGAGNTIYF
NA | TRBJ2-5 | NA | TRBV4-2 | TGTGCCAGCAGCCAAGCTGTGAGAGCGGACGGTTCGGAGACCCAGTACTTC | CASSQAVRADGSETQYF
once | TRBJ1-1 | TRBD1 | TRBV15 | TGTGCCACCAGTGAGGGGGCTCCCGTGGACACTGAAGCTTTCTTT | CATSEGAPVDTEAFF
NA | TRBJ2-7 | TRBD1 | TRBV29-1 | TGCAGCGTTGGCCACCGGGACAGGGGGTTGGAGTTC | CSVGHRDRGLEF
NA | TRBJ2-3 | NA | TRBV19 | TGTGCCAGTAGTATCACCTCCTCCCTCACAGATACGCAGTATTTT | CASSITSSLTDTQYF
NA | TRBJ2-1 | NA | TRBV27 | TGTGCCAGCAGCCCTATACGGGGGCACAATGAGCAGTTCTTC | CASSPIRGHNEQFF
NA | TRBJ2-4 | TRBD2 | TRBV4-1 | TGCGCCAGCAGCCTTACTAGCGGGAACACCATAGCCAAAAACATTCAGTACTTC | CASSLTSGNTIAKNIQYF
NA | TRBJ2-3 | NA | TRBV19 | TGTGCCAGTAGTACCTCCTTAGGGCTTACTAGCACAGATACGCAGTATTTT | CASSTSLGLTSTDTQYF
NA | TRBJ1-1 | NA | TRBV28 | TGTGCCACCCTAACGGGGCTTCACACTGAAGCTTTCTTT | CATLTGLHTEAFF
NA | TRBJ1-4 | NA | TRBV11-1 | TGTGCCAGCAGCCTGGGCCCGGTTGAAAAACTGTTTTTT | CASSLGPVEKLFF